The present T cell receptor (beta chain) was sequenced within a study of T cells in Graves' hyperthyroidism and ophthalmopathy. Study-level points and caveats: Expanded thyroid clonotypes (above 0.001) were mostly also found in blood.

Notes on this clonotype: The target antigen is unknown.

The investigators amplified TCR beta CDR3 regions from RNA transcripts. The HTBI primer set was used in a first-round RT-PCR of the TCR CDR3. TCRdb reanalysed the multiplex PCR reads using MiXCR and keeps one entry per CDR3 protein. This table has roughly 200,000 distinct CDR3 sequences, 15% to 20% appearing once. The PBMCs were taken from 10 ml of fresh peripheral blood. CDR1 and CDR2 from the germline V gene are SGDLS and YYNGEE. This CDR3 is 16 amino acids long. The chain joins TRBV9 to TRBJ2-3; no clear D. Gene TRBJ1-5 matches the end of the DNA better, so the J call may be wrong. Sequencing used blood. The receptor was derived from a man aged 35-49 years with Graves' hyperthyroidism. The DNA of the CDR3 is TGTGCCAGCAGCGTACCTACTAGCGAAAGCACAGATACGCAGCATTTT. It is translated as CASSVPTSESTDTQHF.